This T cell receptor beta chain was documented in a study of blood T cell repertoires in COVID-19. Across the study: The study drew acute and convalescent COVID-19 samples from the United States, Italy and Spain.

Sequenced by immunoSEQ multiplex PCR; TCRdb stores in-frame clones only, minus some. The table lists around 79,000 clones, roughly nine tenths of them singletons. This CDR3 comprises 14 residues. Germline V lookup: CDR1 SNHLY, CDR2 FYNNEI. Trimming stripped 4 bases from V and 7 bases from J, with 16 bases between. The J gene is TRBJ1-2, the V gene TRBV2; tentatively, D is TRBD1 (5 bases). Material for sequencing was peripheral blood. The TCR sequence derives from a human donor in a cohort sampled during active COVID-19. The CDR3 loop reads CASSVGGARGGYTF. The CDR3 coding sequence is TGTGCCAGCAGTGTCGGAGGGGCTCGGGGTGGCTACACCTTC.